The rows below give T cell receptor beta chains drawn from one sample of a study of blood T cell repertoires in COVID-19. Sequenced by immunoSEQ multiplex PCR; TCRdb stores in-frame clones only, minus some. The repertoire holds approximately 250,000 clones, with about 87% as singletons. The source material was PBMCs or T cells enriched from blood (not recorded which). Receptor source: a woman aged 30 to 39 with acute COVID-19. The CDR3 runs from the conserved cysteine through the conserved F or W. The D gene is left open where the match is weak. The size entry is marked missing in some rows and otherwise reads once, few, many or a size class.

size: .
J: TRBJ2-7
V: TRBV28
D: .
CDR3: CASTPHEQGHGYF
DNA: TGTGCCAGCACCCCTCACGAGCAGGGCCATGGGTACTTC

size: once
J: TRBJ1-5
V: TRBV19
D: .
CDR3: CASRNDKYSNQPQHF
DNA: TGTGCCAGTAGGAATGACAAGTATAGCAATCAGCCCCAGCATTTT

size: .
J: TRBJ1-1
V: TRBV28
D: .
CDR3: CASSLFGGRGNTEAFF
DNA: TGTGCCAGCAGTTTATTTGGTGGACGGGGGAACACTGAAGCTTTCTTT

size: .
J: TRBJ1-1
V: TRBV14
D: .
CDR3: CASSPIVGPRGSNTEAFF
DNA: TGTGCCAGCAGCCCCATCGTTGGGCCCCGAGGGTCGAACACTGAAGCTTTCTTT

size: .
J: TRBJ1-2
V: TRBV15
D: .
CDR3: CATSRDLGEGYTF
DNA: TGTGCCACCAGCAGAGATTTAGGGGAAGGCTACACCTTC

size: few
J: TRBJ2-7
V: TRBV4-2
D: .
CDR3: CASSREWADSYEQYF
DNA: TGTGCCAGCAGCCGGGAGTGGGCAGACTCCTACGAGCAGTACTTC

size: once
J: TRBJ1-2
V: TRBV5-1
D: .
CDR3: CASSTEGWENGYTF
DNA: TGCGCCAGCAGCACTGAAGGCTGGGAGAATGGCTACACCTTC

size: .
J: TRBJ2-7
V: TRBV10-3
D: .
CDR3: CAISGGMGYEQYF
DNA: TGTGCCATCAGTGGCGGGATGGGCTACGAGCAGTACTTC

size: few
J: TRBJ1-5
V: TRBV19
D: TRBD1
CDR3: CASTAQGQFNQPQHF
DNA: TGTGCCAGTACCGCACAGGGACAGTTCAATCAGCCCCAGCATTTT

size: .
J: TRBJ1-4
V: TRBV29-1
D: .
CDR3: CSVDGGSTNEKLFF
DNA: TGCAGCGTTGACGGGGGATCAACTAATGAAAAACTGTTTTTT

size: .
J: TRBJ1-1
V: TRBV18
D: .
CDR3: CASSRDSSGGTEAFF
DNA: TGTGCCAGCTCACGGGACTCCTCGGGGGGAACTGAAGCTTTCTTT

size: .
J: TRBJ2-7
V: TRBV27
D: TRBD2
CDR3: CASSLILLAGREQYF
DNA: TGTGCCAGCAGTTTAATCCTTCTAGCGGGTCGGGAGCAGTACTTC

size: few
J: TRBJ2-7
V: TRBV6-5
D: .
CDR3: CASSYGRSSYEQYF
DNA: TGTGCCAGCAGTTACGGCCGGAGCTCCTACGAGCAGTACTTC

size: .
J: TRBJ2-1
V: TRBV3-1/TRBV3-2
D: TRBD2
CDR3: CASSQSGSAQFF
DNA: TGTGCCAGCAGCCAAAGCGGGAGTGCCCAGTTCTTC

size: .
J: TRBJ2-1
V: TRBV6-2/TRBV6-3
D: TRBD2
CDR3: CASSQSILAGYYNEQFF
DNA: TGTGCCAGCAGCCAATCCATCCTAGCGGGATACTACAATGAGCAGTTCTTC

size: .
J: TRBJ1-6
V: TRBV4-3
D: TRBD1
CDR3: CASSQDRGDRKGSSYNSPLHF
DNA: TGCGCCAGCAGCCAAGATAGGGGGGACAGGAAAGGGAGCTCCTATAATTCACCCCTCCACTTT

size: .
J: TRBJ1-5
V: TRBV28
D: .
CDR3: CATLSITHSNQPQHF
DNA: TGTGCCACCCTTAGCATCACCCATAGCAATCAGCCCCAGCATTTT

size: .
J: TRBJ2-7
V: TRBV10-3
D: TRBD2
CDR3: CAISALAGGFTGYEQYF
DNA: TGTGCCATCAGTGCGTTAGCGGGAGGTTTTACGGGTTACGAGCAGTACTTC

size: .
J: TRBJ1-1
V: TRBV19
D: .
CDR3: CASSIVQGKVTEAFF
DNA: TGTGCCAGTAGTATAGTTCAGGGCAAAGTCACTGAAGCTTTCTTT

size: .
J: TRBJ2-3
V: TRBV29-1
D: .
CDR3: CSVDGGITDTQYF
DNA: TGCAGCGTTGATGGCGGAATAACAGATACGCAGTATTTT

size: once
J: TRBJ1-1
V: TRBV12-5
D: TRBD1
CDR3: CASGLGQGAAEAFF
DNA: TGTGCTAGTGGTTTGGGACAGGGGGCAGCTGAAGCTTTCTTT

size: .
J: TRBJ2-3
V: TRBV7-2
D: .
CDR3: CASSFAISSTDTQYF
DNA: TGTGCCAGCAGCTTCGCCATAAGCAGCACAGATACGCAGTATTTT

size: .
J: TRBJ1-1
V: TRBV2
D: .
CDR3: CASSDDRTDTEAFF
DNA: TGTGCCAGCAGTGACGACAGGACAGACACTGAAGCTTTCTTT

size: .
J: TRBJ2-3
V: TRBV4-3
D: .
CDR3: CASSYSDTQYF
DNA: TGCGCCAGCAGCTACTCAGATACGCAGTATTTT

size: .
J: TRBJ1-5
V: TRBV4-1
D: .
CDR3: CASSQATGSVQPQHF
DNA: TGCGCCAGCAGCCAAGCTACAGGGTCGGTCCAGCCCCAGCATTTT

size: .
J: TRBJ2-7
V: TRBV5-4
D: .
CDR3: CASSPAGSENYEQYF
DNA: TGTGCCAGCAGCCCGGCGGGTAGCGAGAATTACGAGCAGTACTTC

size: .
J: TRBJ2-7
V: TRBV30
D: .
CDR3: CAWSGTGYEQYF
DNA: TGTGCCTGGAGTGGAACAGGGTACGAGCAGTACTTC

size: .
J: TRBJ2-7
V: TRBV28
D: .
CDR3: CASSYRQGGVHF
DNA: TGTGCCAGCAGTTACAGGCAGGGAGGCGTGCACTTC

size: .
J: TRBJ2-1
V: TRBV29-1
D: .
CDR3: CSVDRSGGEQFF
DNA: TGCAGCGTTGACAGGTCTGGTGGTGAGCAGTTCTTC

size: .
J: TRBJ1-4
V: TRBV5-1
D: .
CDR3: CASSLERGGEKLFF
DNA: TGCGCCAGCAGCTTGGAAAGGGGGGGCGAAAAACTGTTTTTT

size: .
J: TRBJ1-3
V: TRBV18
D: .
CDR3: CASSPSTGLYSGNTIYF
DNA: TGTGCCAGCTCACCATCGACAGGACTCTACTCTGGAAACACCATATATTTT

size: .
J: TRBJ1-6
V: TRBV14
D: .
CDR3: CASSQAGFESPLHF
DNA: TGTGCCAGCAGCCAAGCGGGATTCGAATCACCCCTCCACTTT

size: .
J: TRBJ1-1
V: TRBV3-1/TRBV3-2
D: .
CDR3: CASSQPGRAEAFF
DNA: TGTGCCAGCAGCCAACCCGGGCGGGCTGAAGCTTTCTTT

size: few
J: TRBJ2-7
V: TRBV4-1
D: TRBD2
CDR3: CASSQSSLAGPSEQYF
DNA: TGCGCCAGCAGCCAGAGTTCGCTAGCGGGCCCTTCTGAGCAGTACTTC

size: .
J: TRBJ1-1
V: TRBV9
D: .
CDR3: CASSVNPGETEAFF
DNA: TGTGCCAGCAGCGTAAATCCAGGGGAAACTGAAGCTTTCTTT

size: .
J: TRBJ2-4
V: TRBV3-1/TRBV3-2
D: TRBD2
CDR3: CASSEASGNSSLAKNIQYF
DNA: TGTGCCAGCAGCGAGGCTAGCGGGAACTCCTCCCTAGCCAAAAACATTCAGTACTTC

size: .
J: TRBJ2-1
V: TRBV6-5
D: .
CDR3: CASSYSARAYNEQFF
DNA: TGTGCCAGCAGTTACTCGGCCAGGGCCTACAATGAGCAGTTCTTC

size: .
J: TRBJ2-3
V: TRBV5-5
D: .
CDR3: CASSLEGASDTQYF
DNA: TGTGCCAGCAGCTTAGAGGGAGCTTCAGATACGCAGTATTTT

size: few
J: TRBJ1-2
V: TRBV29-1
D: .
CDR3: CSVNIPPDTTNYGYTF
DNA: TGCAGCGTTAACATCCCTCCCGACACAACTAACTATGGCTACACCTTC

size: .
J: TRBJ2-3
V: TRBV14
D: .
CDR3: CASSQSVAASTDTQYF
DNA: TGTGCCAGCAGCCAAAGCGTGGCAGCCAGCACAGATACGCAGTATTTT

size: .
J: TRBJ2-1
V: TRBV11-3
D: .
CDR3: CASSSREWNNEQFF
DNA: TGTGCCAGCAGCTCGAGGGAGTGGAACAATGAGCAGTTCTTC

size: .
J: TRBJ2-1
V: TRBV29-1
D: TRBD1
CDR3: CSVEGQGQDLYNEQFF
DNA: TGCAGCGTTGAAGGACAGGGACAAGACCTCTACAATGAGCAGTTCTTC

size: .
J: TRBJ1-4
V: TRBV11-2
D: .
CDR3: CASSLDWSTNEKLFF
DNA: TGTGCCAGCAGCTTAGATTGGAGCACTAATGAAAAACTGTTTTTT

size: .
J: TRBJ2-1
V: TRBV7-9
D: TRBD2
CDR3: CASSTTGTSGMRAEQFF
DNA: TGTGCCAGCAGCACAACCGGGACTAGCGGGATGAGGGCTGAGCAGTTCTTC

size: .
J: TRBJ2-3
V: TRBV27
D: .
CDR3: CASSLGDTQYF
DNA: TGTGCCAGCAGCCTCGGGGATACGCAGTATTTT

size: .
J: TRBJ1-3
V: TRBV27
D: .
CDR3: CASSRGSGNTIYF
DNA: TGTGCCAGCAGTCGGGGGTCTGGAAACACCATATATTTT

size: .
J: TRBJ2-7
V: TRBV6-2/TRBV6-3
D: .
CDR3: CASSYARTGYYEQYF
DNA: TGTGCCAGCAGTTACGCTCGAACAGGGTACTACGAGCAGTACTTC

size: .
J: TRBJ2-2
V: TRBV6-6
D: .
CDR3: CASSWTPSTGELFF
DNA: TGTGCCAGCAGTTGGACTCCTTCGACCGGGGAGCTGTTTTTT

size: .
J: TRBJ1-3
V: TRBV9
D: TRBD1
CDR3: CASSVAPDRGTGNTIYF
DNA: TGTGCCAGCAGCGTAGCACCTGACAGGGGAACTGGAAACACCATATATTTT

size: .
J: TRBJ2-7
V: TRBV4-1
D: .
CDR3: CASSQDTSGYEQYF
DNA: TGCGCCAGCAGCCAAGATACGAGCGGATACGAGCAGTACTTC

size: .
J: TRBJ2-1
V: TRBV10-3
D: .
CDR3: CAISESSRESYNEQFF
DNA: TGTGCCATCAGTGAGTCCTCCCGGGAGTCCTACAATGAGCAGTTCTTC

size: .
J: TRBJ1-6
V: TRBV7-9
D: TRBD1
CDR3: CASSPGQGADYNSPLHF
DNA: TGTGCCAGCAGCCCTGGACAGGGGGCCGACTATAATTCACCCCTCCACTTT

size: .
J: TRBJ2-7
V: TRBV7-6
D: .
CDR3: CASSLAAAYEQYF
DNA: TGTGCCAGCAGCTTAGCGGCCGCCTACGAGCAGTACTTC

size: .
J: TRBJ2-5
V: TRBV5-1
D: TRBD2
CDR3: CASSESGREETQYF
DNA: TGCGCCAGCAGCGAGAGCGGGAGGGAAGAGACCCAGTACTTC

size: once
J: TRBJ2-3
V: TRBV28
D: TRBD2
CDR3: CASSKGLGSTDTQYF
DNA: TGTGCCAGCAGTAAAGGACTAGGGAGCACAGATACGCAGTATTTT

size: .
J: TRBJ1-5
V: TRBV6-1
D: .
CDR3: CASSEPDQPQHF
DNA: TGTGCCAGCAGTGAGCCAGATCAGCCCCAGCATTTT

size: .
J: TRBJ2-3
V: TRBV14
D: .
CDR3: CASSPNTDTQYF
DNA: TGTGCCAGCAGCCCCAACACAGATACGCAGTATTTT